This T cell receptor (beta chain) originates from a study of identical twins' blood T cells. TCRdb independently ran MiXCR on the 5' RACE reads; one entry per CDR3 protein. The table lists roughly 340,000 distinct CDR3 sequences, over 25% of them singletons. V lost 3 bases to trimming and J lost 4 bases, with 5 bases between them. The CDR3 contains 12 residues. The sequence derives from a woman aged 18 to 49 in good health. The sample comprised PBMCs. The rearrangement joins TRBV12-3 or TRBV12-4 to TRBJ2-3; D not certain. CDR3 protein: CASSFVPDTQYF. In DNA form, the CDR3 reads TGTGCCAGCAGTTTTGTCCCAGATACGCAGTATTTT.